A single sample is the source of the 2 T cell receptor beta chains below, sequenced in a study of shared clonotypes between healthy human individuals. The table came from immunoSEQ multiplex PCR; TCRdb's copy has only in-frame clones and leaves some out. Among around 450,000 clones listed, 70% to 80% were seen once. The sequenced sample was PBMCs. These receptors all come from a middle-aged woman in good health. Some clones in this sample may be carry-over from other donors' samples.

The genes are TRBV10-3 and TRBJ2-1; TRBD2 matches at 9 bases. This CDR3 comprises 17 residues. Trimming removed 2 bases from V and 5 bases from J; junction bases left unmatched: 10. Germline V CDR1 and CDR2: ENHRY, SYGVKD. CDR3 in DNA: TGTGCCATCAGTGAGGGTTATAGCGGGAGTACTCACAATGAGCAGTTCTTC. Protein sequence: CAISEGYSGSTHNEQFF.

The genes are TRBV7-9 and TRBJ2-7; D not certain. The CDR3 consists of 11 residues. The V gene lost 5 bases and the J gene lost 7 bases, with 9 bases spanning the gap. The germline gives CDR1 SEHNR, CDR2 FQNEAQ (reference sequence). The DNA for the CDR3 is TGTGCCAGCAGCCCGGGCCCTGAGCAGTACTTC. This sequence encodes CASSPGPEQYF.